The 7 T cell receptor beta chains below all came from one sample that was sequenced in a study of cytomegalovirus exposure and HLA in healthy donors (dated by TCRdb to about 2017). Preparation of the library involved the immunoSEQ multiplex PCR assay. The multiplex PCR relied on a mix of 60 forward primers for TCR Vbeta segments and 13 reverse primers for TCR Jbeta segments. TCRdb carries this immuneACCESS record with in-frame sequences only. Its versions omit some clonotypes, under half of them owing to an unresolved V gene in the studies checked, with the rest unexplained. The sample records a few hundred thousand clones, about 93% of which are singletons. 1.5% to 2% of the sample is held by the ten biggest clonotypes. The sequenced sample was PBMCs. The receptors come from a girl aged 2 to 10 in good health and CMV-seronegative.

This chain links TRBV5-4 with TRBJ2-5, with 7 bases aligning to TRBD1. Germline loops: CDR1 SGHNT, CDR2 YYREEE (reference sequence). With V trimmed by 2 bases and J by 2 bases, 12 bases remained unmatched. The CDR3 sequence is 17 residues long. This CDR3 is CASSFSKSYRGQETQYF. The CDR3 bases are TGTGCCAGCAGCTTCTCCAAATCTTACAGGGGACAAGAGACCCAGTACTTC.

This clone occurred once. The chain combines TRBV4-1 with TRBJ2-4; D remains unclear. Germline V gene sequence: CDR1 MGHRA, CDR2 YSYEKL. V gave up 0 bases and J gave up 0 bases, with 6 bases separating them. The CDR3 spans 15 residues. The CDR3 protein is CASSQDEVAKNIQYF. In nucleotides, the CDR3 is TGCGCCAGCAGCCAAGACGAGGTAGCCAAAAACATTCAGTACTTC.

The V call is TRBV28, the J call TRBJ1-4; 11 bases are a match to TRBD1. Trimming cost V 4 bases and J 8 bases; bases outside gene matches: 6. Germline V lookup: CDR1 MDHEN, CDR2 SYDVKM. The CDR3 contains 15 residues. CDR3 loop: CASSSKGQGVEKLFF. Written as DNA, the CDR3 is TGTGCCAGCAGTTCCAAGGGACAGGGGGTCGAAAAACTGTTTTTT.

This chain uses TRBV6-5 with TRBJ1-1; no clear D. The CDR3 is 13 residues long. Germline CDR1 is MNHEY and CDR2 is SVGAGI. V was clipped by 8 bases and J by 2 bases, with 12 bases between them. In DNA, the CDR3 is TGTGCCAGCGTTCGTGCAGTAAACACTGAAGCTTTCTTT. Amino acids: CASVRAVNTEAFF.

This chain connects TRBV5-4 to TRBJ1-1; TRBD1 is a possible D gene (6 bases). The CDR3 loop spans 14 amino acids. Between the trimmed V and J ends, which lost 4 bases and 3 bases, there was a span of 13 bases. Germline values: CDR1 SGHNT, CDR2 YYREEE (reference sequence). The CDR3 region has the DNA TGTGCCAGCAGCAGGGGACAAGGGGACACTGAAGCTTTCTTT. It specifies CASSRGQGDTEAFF.

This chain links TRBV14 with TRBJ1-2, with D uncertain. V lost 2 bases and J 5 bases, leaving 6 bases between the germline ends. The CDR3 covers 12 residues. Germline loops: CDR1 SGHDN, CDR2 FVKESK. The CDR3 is CASSQSRYGYTF. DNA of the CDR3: TGTGCCAGCAGCCAATCCCGTTATGGCTACACCTTC.

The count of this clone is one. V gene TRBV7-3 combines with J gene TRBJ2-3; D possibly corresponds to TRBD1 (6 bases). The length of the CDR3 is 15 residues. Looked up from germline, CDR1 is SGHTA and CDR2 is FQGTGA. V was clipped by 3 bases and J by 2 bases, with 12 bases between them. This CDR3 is CASSFARGPTDTQYF. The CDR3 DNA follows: TGTGCCAGCAGCTTTGCCAGGGGCCCCACAGATACGCAGTATTTT. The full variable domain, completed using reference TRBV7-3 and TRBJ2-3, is GAGVSQTPSNKVTEKGKYVELRCDPISGHTALYWYRQSLGQGPEFLIYFQGTGAADDSGLPNDRFFAVRPEGSVSTLKIQRTERGDSAVYLCASSFARGPTDTQYFGPGTRLTVL.